The present TCR beta chain was sequenced within a study of OX40 agonist ivuxolimab in advanced cancers. Study background: Antecedent anti-PD-1, anti-PD-L1 or anti-CTLA-4 therapy was permissible, with about 40% having received some.

Comments on this clone: Its specificity is not known.

Notes on the study in general: Among the lowest peripheral clonal expansion occurred in 0.1-3.0 mg/kg partial responders. Clonal expansion from baseline to week 6 occurred in both CD4+ and CD8+ T cells.

Assay used: immunoSEQ multiplex PCR; TCRdb lists only in-frame clones, some missing. Of roughly 74,000 clones in the sample, around 87% were seen once. The germline V gene has CDR1 SGHRS and CDR2 YFSETQ. The CDR3 is 16 residues long. V was clipped by 1 base and J by 0 bases, with 10 bases between them. The TCR comes from an adult with an advanced solid tumor such as melanoma, head and neck, liver or kidney cancer. Sequenced material: CD4+ or CD8+ T cells sorted from blood, taken in a trial of the OX40 agonist ivuxolimab. The chain uses TRBV5-1 and TRBJ1-4; D is uncertain. CDR3 in DNA: TGCGCCAGCAGCTTGTCACTCGGGTCAACTAATGAAAAACTGTTTTTT. Translation: CASSLSLGSTNEKLFF.